The 11 T cell receptor beta chains presented below share a single source sample, sequenced in a study of regulatory T cells in long-lasting Graves disease. For TCR beta, libraries came from iRepertoire HTBI primers and Arm-PCR of CDR3 regions. TCRdb called the multiplex PCR reads again in MiXCR, with one record for every CDR3 protein. The table has under 450,000 distinct CDR3 sequences, 10% to 15% seen once; the top ten hold around 18%. Time point: newly diagnosed GD, antithyroid drugs for less than 3 months. PBMC RNA served as the TCR library source. A further study also used this sample, focusing on T cells in Graves' hyperthyroidism and ophthalmopathy.

The starting material was peripheral blood mononuclear cells (PBMCs), obtained at new diagnosis, from a patient treated with antithyroid drugs. These receptors originate from a woman in her late teens or twenties with Graves disease.

This clonotype was seen ten or more times. This chain joins TRBV7-9 and TRBJ2-6, with 11 positions matching TRBD2. The CDR3 contains 19 residues. The germline V gene has CDR1 SEHNR and CDR2 FQNEAQ (reference sequence). V gave up 1 base and J gave up 2 bases; unmatched junction bases: 7. The CDR3 is CASSLGRVAGGPGANVLTF. The CDR3 bases are TGTGCCAGCAGCTTAGGGCGGGTAGCGGGAGGGCCTGGGGCCAACGTCCTGACTTTC.

This clonotype was observed a few times. This chain connects TRBV3-1 to TRBJ2-4; perhaps TRBD1 as D (5 bases). CDR3 size: 15 residues. CDR1 LGHDT and CDR2 YNNKEL come from the germline V gene (reference sequence). Trimming removed 4 bases from V and 0 bases from J, with 10 bases in between. The CDR3, as DNA: TGTGCCAGCAGCCGCATCACAGGAGCCAAAAACATTCAGTACTTC. It translates to CASSRITGAKNIQYF.

This clonotype was counted only a few times. The chain joins TRBV27 to TRBJ2-5; 8 positions agree with TRBD1. Trimming cost V 5 bases and J 2 bases; bases outside gene matches: 4. Germline values: CDR1 MNHEY, CDR2 SMNVEV (reference sequence). This CDR3 is 14 amino acids long. The CDR3 DNA reads as TGTGCCAGCAGTGGGCGGGACAGGCAAGAGACCCAGTACTTC. The encoded protein is CASSGRDRQETQYF.

The table lists this clonotype with many counts. This chain links TRBV20-1 with TRBJ2-7; D remains ambiguous. V lost 8 bases to trimming and J lost 0 bases, with 17 bases between them. There are 14 residues in the CDR3. CDR1 is DFQATT, CDR2 SNEGSKA, per germline (reference sequence). The DNA for the CDR3 is TGCAGTCCCACCGGCCGGGTGGGCTCCTACGAGCAGTACTTC. Translating gives CSPTGRVGSYEQYF.

This clonotype was seen many times. The CDR3 sequence: CAIRAEQGAPRGQFF. As DNA, the CDR3 is TGTGCCATCAGAGCGGAGCAGGGGGCGCCTAGGGGGCAGTTCTTC. This chain connects TRBV10-3 to TRBJ2-1, with 8 bases fitting TRBD1. With 6 bases clipped from V and 12 bases from J, the junction kept 16 bases outside the gene matches. This CDR3 spans 15 amino acids. Germline-derived CDR1 and CDR2 are ENHRY and SYGVKD.

In its sample, this clonotype was seen a few times. The chain recombines TRBV29-1 with TRBJ1-1; the match to TRBD1 covers 7 bases. The CDR3 runs 15 residues. CDR1 is SQVTM and CDR2 is ANQGSEA in the germline V gene. Unmatched junction bases numbered 13, after V lost 6 bases and J lost 3 bases. CDR3 amino acids: CSVRRTGSGDTEAFF. In nucleotides, the CDR3 is TGCAGCGTCCGACGGACAGGTTCAGGGGACACTGAAGCTTTCTTT.

This clonotype was seen repeatedly, ten times or more. This chain connects TRBV24-1 to TRBJ2-1, with 7 bases fitting TRBD1. The CDR3 has 16 amino acids. The junction had 10 bases not matched to a gene; V was cut back by 3 bases and J by 6 bases. CDR1 is KGHDR, CDR2 SFDVKD, per germline. The DNA for the CDR3 is TGTGCCACCAGTGATCCTAGACAGGGTGAGGTCAATGAGCAGTTCTTC. This encodes CATSDPRQGEVNEQFF.

This clonotype has at least ten counts. The gene calls are TRBV6-5 and TRBJ2-1; 8 bases match TRBD2. Germline-derived CDR1 and CDR2 are MNHEY and SVGAGI. The CDR3 loop spans 17 amino acids. Trimming cost V 3 bases and J 0 bases; bases outside gene matches: 7. The CDR3: CASSYNGRADSYNEQFF. As DNA, the CDR3 is TGTGCCAGCAGTTATAACGGGAGGGCCGACTCCTACAATGAGCAGTTCTTC.

The table lists this clonotype with many counts. The chain recombines TRBV7-2 with TRBJ2-5; 7 bases are a match to TRBD2. Trimming removed 1 base from V and 2 bases from J; junction bases left unmatched: 10. Looked up from germline, CDR1 is SGHTA and CDR2 is FQGNSA. There are 17 residues in the CDR3. CDR3 sequence reads: CASSLGGPGGGQETQYF. The CDR3 nucleotides read TGTGCCAGCAGCTTAGGCGGCCCTGGCGGGGGACAAGAGACCCAGTACTTC. Drawing the rest from reference TRBV7-2 and TRBJ2-5, the complete variable domain is GAGVSQSPSNKVTEKGKDVELRCDPISGHTALYWYRQSLGQGLEFLIYFQGNSAPDKSGLPSDRFSAERTGGSVSTLTIQRTQQEDSAVYLCASSLGGPGGGQETQYFGPGTRLLVL.

This clonotype was seen repeatedly, ten times or more. This sequence joins TRBV7-3 and TRBJ2-2, with no clear D. The CDR3 runs 17 residues. Trimming took off 0 bases at V and 6 bases at J, with 17 bases between the two ends. Per the germline V gene, CDR1 is SGHTA and CDR2 is FQGTGA. The CDR3 spells CASSLTVPAWGAGELFF. The CDR3 DNA follows: TGTGCCAGCAGCTTAACGGTTCCAGCCTGGGGTGCCGGGGAGCTGTTTTTT. Drawing the rest from reference TRBV7-3 and TRBJ2-2, the complete variable domain is GAGVSQTPSNKVTEKGKYVELRCDPISGHTALYWYRQSLGQGPEFLIYFQGTGAADDSGLPNDRFFAVRPEGSVSTLKIQRTERGDSAVYLCASSLTVPAWGAGELFFGEGSRLTVL.

This clonotype was seen many times. The CDR3 is CASGSSLLYF. The CDR3 coding sequence is TGTGCCAGCGGATCCTCACTGCTGTACTTC. V usage is TRBV6-1 and J usage is TRBJ2-7; D is unresolved. The V and J ends lost 8 bases and 12 bases respectively, with 14 bases between them. The CDR3 covers 10 residues. Germline V lookup: CDR1 MNHNS, CDR2 SASEGT.